This T cell receptor (beta chain) was documented in a study of T cell repertoires in cytomegalovirus infection. This clonotype was seen at least ten times. TCRdb reprocessed the reads with MiXCR, giving one entry per CDR3 protein. Of 150,000 to 200,000 distinct CDR3 sequences listed, more than 9% are singletons. The CDR3 extends over 14 amino acids. CDR1 and CDR2 from the germline V gene are MDHEN and SYDVKM. V dropped 8 bases and J dropped 3 bases, with 13 bases sitting between them. This chain connects TRBV28 to TRBJ1-4; possibly TRBD1 for D (6 bases). The sequenced material came from PBMCs. This clonotype was sampled from a human donor in good health (CMV status not recorded). Some clones in this sample may be carry-over from other donors' samples. The CDR3 spells CASQFRGPNEKLFF. Written as DNA, the CDR3 is TGTGCCAGCCAGTTCAGGGGACCTAATGAAAAACTGTTTTTT.